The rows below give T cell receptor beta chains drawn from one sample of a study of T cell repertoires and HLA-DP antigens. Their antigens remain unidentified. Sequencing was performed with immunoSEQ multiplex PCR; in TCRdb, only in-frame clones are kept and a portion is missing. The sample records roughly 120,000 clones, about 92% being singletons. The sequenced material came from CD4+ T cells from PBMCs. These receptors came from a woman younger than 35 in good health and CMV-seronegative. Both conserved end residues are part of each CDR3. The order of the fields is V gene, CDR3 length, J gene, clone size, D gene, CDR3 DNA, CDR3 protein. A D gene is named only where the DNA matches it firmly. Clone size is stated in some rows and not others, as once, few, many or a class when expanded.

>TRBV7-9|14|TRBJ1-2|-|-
TGTGCCAGCAGCCGTCCTGGGGCGGGGGATGGCTACACCTTC
CASSRPGAGDGYTF
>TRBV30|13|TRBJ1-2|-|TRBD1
TGTGCCTGGAGTGTAACAACAGGGGTTGGCTACACCTTC
CAWSVTTGVGYTF
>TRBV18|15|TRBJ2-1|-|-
TGTGCCAGCTCACCACCGGACGGATACTACAATGAGCAGTTCTTC
CASSPPDGYYNEQFF
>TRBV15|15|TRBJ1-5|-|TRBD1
TGTGCCACCAGCAGGAGCAGGGGGCGATATCAGCCCCAGCATTTT
CATSRSRGRYQPQHF
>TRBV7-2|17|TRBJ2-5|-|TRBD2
TGTGCCAGCAGCTTAGCGGGGTCGGCGGGGGGGCAGGAGACCCAGTACTTC
CASSLAGSAGGQETQYF
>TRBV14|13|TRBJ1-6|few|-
TGTGCCAGCAGCCAAGTCGGCAATTCACCCCTCCACTTT
CASSQVGNSPLHF
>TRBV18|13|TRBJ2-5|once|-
TGTGCCAGCTCACAAGGGGGATACGAGACCCAGTACTTC
CASSQGGYETQYF
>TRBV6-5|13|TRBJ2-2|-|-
TGTGCCAGCAGTTACTCGAATTCCGGGGAGCTGTTTTTT
CASSYSNSGELFF
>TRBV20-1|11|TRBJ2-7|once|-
TGCAGTGCCAGAGATACCTACGAGCAGTACTTC
CSARDTYEQYF
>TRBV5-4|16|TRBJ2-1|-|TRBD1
TGTGCCAGCAGTAAGCCCGGGACAGGGTTGGGGAATGAGCAGTTCTTC
CASSKPGTGLGNEQFF
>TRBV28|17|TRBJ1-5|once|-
TGTGCCAGCAGTTTAGGGGTTCGGCTTGTGAGCAATCAGCCCCAGCATTTT
CASSLGVRLVSNQPQHF
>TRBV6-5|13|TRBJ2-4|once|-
TGTGCCAGCAGTCCGGGACATGGCGTGTTTCAGTACTTC
CASSPGHGVFQYF
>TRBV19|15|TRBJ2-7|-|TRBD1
TGTGCCAGTAGTATAGGCGGACAGGGGATTTACGAGCAGTACTTC
CASSIGGQGIYEQYF
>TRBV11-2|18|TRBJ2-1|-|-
TGTGCCAGCAGCTTAGAACTATCGGGGGCGTTTTCCTACAATGAGCAGTTCTTC
CASSLELSGAFSYNEQFF
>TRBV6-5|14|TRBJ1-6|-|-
TGTGCCAGCAGTTACTCGCGGAGGGATTCACCCCTCCACTTT
CASSYSRRDSPLHF
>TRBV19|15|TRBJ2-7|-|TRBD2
TGTGCCAGTAGTATCGCCGGGACTAGCGGACGCGAGCAGTACTTC
CASSIAGTSGREQYF
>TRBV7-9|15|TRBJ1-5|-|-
TGTGCCAGCAGCCGTGGACCAGGGTTGGGTCAGCCCCAGCATTTT
CASSRGPGLGQPQHF
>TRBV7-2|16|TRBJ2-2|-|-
TGTGCCAGCAGCTCGGAAGGTGGCAGGGTGAGCGGGGAGCTGTTTTTT
CASSSEGGRVSGELFF
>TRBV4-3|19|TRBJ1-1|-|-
TGCGCCAGCAGCCAAGGATTTTCGGGGCAGGGCGGAATAGGCACTGAAGCTTTCTTT
CASSQGFSGQGGIGTEAFF
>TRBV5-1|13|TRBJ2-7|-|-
TGCGCCAGCAGCTATTCAGGGGTACACGAGCAGTACTTC
CASSYSGVHEQYF
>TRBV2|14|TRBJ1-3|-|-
TGTGCCAGCAGTGAGGGTTATTCTGGAAACACCATATATTTT
CASSEGYSGNTIYF
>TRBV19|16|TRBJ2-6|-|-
TGTGCCAGTAGGGTCGGCGCTGGGTACGGGGCCAACGTCCTGACTTTC
CASRVGAGYGANVLTF
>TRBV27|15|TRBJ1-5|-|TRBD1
TGTGCCAGCAGGGGCACAGGGGTTAGCAATCAGCCCCAGCATTTT
CASRGTGVSNQPQHF
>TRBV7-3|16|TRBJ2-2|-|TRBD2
TGTGCCAGCAGCTTATACGGTAGCGGGAGAGAGGGGGAGCTGTTTTTT
CASSLYGSGREGELFF
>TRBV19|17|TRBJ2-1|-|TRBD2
TGTGCCAGTACGAGGACTAGCGGGAGGAGCTCCTACAATGAGCAGTTCTTC
CASTRTSGRSSYNEQFF
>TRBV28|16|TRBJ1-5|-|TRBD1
TGTGCCAGCAGTTCCACGGGACAGGGTGGAAATCAGCCCCAGCATTTT
CASSSTGQGGNQPQHF
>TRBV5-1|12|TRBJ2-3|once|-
TGCGCCAGCAGCTCTCGTGGAGATACGCAGTATTTT
CASSSRGDTQYF
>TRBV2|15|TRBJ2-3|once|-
TGTGCCAGCAGTCCCCCTACGACTGGCACAGATACGCAGTATTTT
CASSPPTTGTDTQYF
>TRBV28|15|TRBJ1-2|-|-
TGTGCCAGCAGTTTACCAAGACAGCGGTTTGTGAGCTACACCTTC
CASSLPRQRFVSYTF
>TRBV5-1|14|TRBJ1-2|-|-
TGCGCCAGCAGCGAGTCTACAGGCCGCGGGGGCTACACCTTC
CASSESTGRGGYTF
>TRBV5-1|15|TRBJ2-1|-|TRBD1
TGCGCCAGCAGCACCGGACAGGGAAGCAACAATGAGCAGTTCTTC
CASSTGQGSNNEQFF
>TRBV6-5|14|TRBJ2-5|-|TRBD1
TGTGCCAGCAGCCCGGACAGGGGTGTAAAGACCCAGTACTTC
CASSPDRGVKTQYF
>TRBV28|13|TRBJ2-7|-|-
TGTGCCAGCAGTTTATGGGATGGCTACGAGCAGTACTTC
CASSLWDGYEQYF
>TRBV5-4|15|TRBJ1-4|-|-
TGTGCCAGCAGCTCCAGCTTAGGGCCCCACGAAAAACTGTTTTTT
CASSSSLGPHEKLFF
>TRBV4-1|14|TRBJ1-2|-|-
TGCGCCAGCAGCCAGGGGACAACAAACTATGGCTACACCTTC
CASSQGTTNYGYTF
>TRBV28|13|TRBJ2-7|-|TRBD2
TGTGCCGGGGCTACTAGCGGATACTACGAGCAGTACTTC
CAGATSGYYEQYF
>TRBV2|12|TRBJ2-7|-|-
TGTGCCAGCAGTGAAGGGGTTGGCGAGCAGTACTTC
CASSEGVGEQYF
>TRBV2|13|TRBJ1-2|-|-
TGTGCCAGCAGTAGGGACAACAACTATGGCTACACCTTC
CASSRDNNYGYTF
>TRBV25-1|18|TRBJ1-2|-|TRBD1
TGTGCCAGCAGTGGGGACAGGGGGTTCCGGATTTTCTTCTATGGCTACACCTTC
CASSGDRGFRIFFYGYTF
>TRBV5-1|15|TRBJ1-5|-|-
TGCGCCAGCAGCTTGGGGGGCGTTAGCAATCAGCCCCAGCATTTT
CASSLGGVSNQPQHF
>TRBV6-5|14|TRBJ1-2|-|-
TGTGCCAGCAGCCTGGACGGTGAAAACTATGGCTACACCTTC
CASSLDGENYGYTF
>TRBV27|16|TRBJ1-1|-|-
TGTGCCAGCAGTTTCTCCACCGGGGGGGTTGGGACTGAAGCTTTCTTT
CASSFSTGGVGTEAFF
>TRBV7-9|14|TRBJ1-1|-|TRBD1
TGTGCCAGCAGCTCGGGACAGATGAACACTGAAGCTTTCTTT
CASSSGQMNTEAFF
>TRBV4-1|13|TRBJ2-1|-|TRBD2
TGCGCCAGCAGCCAAGATCGGGGGGGGGCGAGGGTCTTC
CASSQDRGGARVF
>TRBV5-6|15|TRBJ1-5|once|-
TGTGCCAGCAGCCGAGGATACAGGGGCAATCAGCCCCAGCATTTT
CASSRGYRGNQPQHF
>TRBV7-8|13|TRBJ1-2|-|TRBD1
TGTGCCAGCAGCTCGGACAGGAATTTCCCCTACACCTTC
CASSSDRNFPYTF